This passage covers 15 T cell receptor beta chains from one sample sequenced in a study of blood T cells in healthy people across ages. Primers used in a second PCR of roughly 6 to 11 cycles were a sample-barcoded 5' primer and a J-beta primer mix. TCRdb itself ran the 5' RACE reads through MiXCR, one entry per CDR3 protein. This sample has under 1 million distinct CDR3 sequences, with roughly 44% found just once. The sequencing input was blood. The source is a man in his fifties or sixties in good health.

This clonotype turned up a few times. CDR3 protein: CASSVTGGPNTEAFF. The CDR3 DNA reads as TGTGCCAGCAGCGTTACAGGGGGCCCGAACACTGAAGCTTTCTTT. The rearrangement links TRBV9 to TRBJ1-1; 9 bases agree with TRBD1. V lost 2 bases to trimming and J lost 1 base; unmatched junction nucleotides: 3. The CDR3 totals 15 residues. The germline V gene has CDR1 SGDLS and CDR2 YYNGEE.

In the case of this clonotype: One end of the junction does not line up with germline, which may come from a read error. CDR3 bases: TGTGCCTGCAGCCAAAAGGGCGATCGTACGCAATTTTTT. Translated: CACSQKGDRTQFF. This rearrangement joins TRBV3-1 to TRBJ2-3; no reliable D call. Germline-derived CDR1 and CDR2 are LGHDT and YNNKEL (reference sequence). The CDR3 runs to 13 residues.

J is TRBJ2-5 and V is TRBV27; 9 bases are shared with TRBD2. The length of the CDR3 is 15 residues. Unmatched junction bases numbered 6, after V lost 3 bases and J lost 4 bases. CDR1 is MNHEY and CDR2 is SMNVEV in the germline V gene (reference sequence). The CDR3 nucleotides are TGTGCCAGCAGTTTTATTCTAGCGGGGACAGAGACCCAGTACTTC. This sequence encodes CASSFILAGTETQYF.

As DNA, the CDR3 is TGTGCCAGCAGACCGGACAGGGGAGGACGGCAGCCCCAGCATTTT. This encodes CASRPDRGGRQPQHF. This chain connects TRBV12-3 or TRBV12-4 to TRBJ1-5; TRBD1 matches at 9 bases. The CDR3 has 15 residues. V was clipped by 6 bases and J by 7 bases; unmatched bases: 10.

There are a few counts of this clonotype. The chain uses TRBV7-9 and TRBJ1-1; D gene unclear. This CDR3 spans 14 amino acids. V was shortened by 1 base and J by 4 bases, with 10 bases between the two germline ends. Germline lookup yields CDR1 SEHNR and CDR2 FQNEAQ (reference sequence). The chain's CDR3 is CASSLDWGATEAFF. CDR3 sequence (DNA): TGTGCCAGCAGCTTAGATTGGGGAGCCACTGAAGCTTTCTTT.

Only a few counts were recorded for this clonotype. The chain recombines TRBV28 with TRBJ2-4; D may be TRBD1 (5 bases). The germline CDR1 and CDR2 sequences are MDHEN and SYDVKM. The CDR3 runs 12 residues. The CDR3 nucleotides read TGTGCGACCCAGGGCAGAAAAAACATTCAGTACTTC. Amino acids: CATQGRKNIQYF.

This clonotype was seen at least ten times. This sequence joins TRBV9 and TRBJ2-2; D perhaps matches TRBD1 (6 bases). V shed 3 bases and J shed 2 bases, with 14 bases lying between them. The germline gives CDR1 SGDLS, CDR2 YYNGEE. The CDR3 spans 16 residues. In DNA, the CDR3 is TGTGCCAGCAGCGCACCGGGACAATCAAACACCGGGGAGCTGTTTTTT. Translation gives CASSAPGQSNTGELFF.

The J gene is TRBJ1-6, the V gene TRBV15; D gene unclear. V gave up 8 bases and J gave up 3 bases, with 8 bases separating them. CDR3 length: 13 residues. The germline CDR1 and CDR2 sequences are LNHNV and YYDKDF (reference sequence). CDR3 sequence reads: CATGANYNSPLHF. CDR3 DNA sequence: TGTGCCACCGGCGCAAACTATAATTCACCCCTCCACTTT.

This clonotype was counted between two and nine times. CDR3: CASSYSSGPTYEQYF. In DNA form, the CDR3 reads TGTGCCAGCAGTTACTCTAGCGGGCCTACCTACGAGCAGTACTTC. This chain connects TRBV6-5 to TRBJ2-7; 7 positions match TRBD2. The V segment lost 0 bases and the J segment 2 bases; nucleotides outside the gene matches: 4. The CDR3 runs to 15 residues. The germline CDR1 and CDR2 sequences are MNHEY and SVGAGI.

V usage is TRBV6-5 and J usage is TRBJ2-1; TRBD2 matches at 7 bases. The V gene's germline CDR1 is MNHEY and CDR2 SVGAGI. The ends lost 11 bases at V and 0 bases at J; junction bases unmatched: 10. The CDR3 spans 15 residues. CDR3 amino acids: CAAAATSLSYNEQFF. The CDR3 region has the DNA TGTGCCGCGGCTGCGACTAGCCTCTCCTACAATGAGCAGTTCTTC.

This clonotype was recorded once. The gene calls are TRBV12-3 or TRBV12-4 and TRBJ2-2; D uncertain. This CDR3 comprises 14 residues. V shed 3 bases and J shed 3 bases, with 8 bases lying between them. The CDR3 reads CASSFEDYTGELFF. The CDR3 nucleotides are TGTGCCAGCAGTTTCGAAGACTACACCGGGGAGCTGTTTTTT.

V is TRBV24-1 and J is TRBJ2-5; D unresolved. The DNA matches TRBJ2-7 better at its end, which makes the J call doubtful. Germline CDR1 KGHDR, CDR2 SFDVKD. This CDR3 spans 15 amino acids. The chain's CDR3 is CATNPRALVAYEQYF. The CDR3 DNA sequence: TGTGCCACCAACCCAAGGGCGTTGGTTGCCTACGAGCAGTACTTC.

The gene calls are TRBV11-3 and TRBJ2-5; maybe TRBD1 (6 bases). Near its end, the DNA agrees better with TRBJ2-7, so the J call may be wrong. This CDR3 region has 14 residues. In germline, CDR1 is SGHNT, CDR2 YENEEA. In DNA form, the CDR3 reads TGTGCCAGCAGCCGAGGGGACAATCCCTACGAGCAGTACTTC. Translation: CASSRGDNPYEQYF.

This clonotype showed up just a few times. The chain joins TRBV6-2 or TRBV6-3 to TRBJ2-4; D call uncertain. This CDR3 spans 13 amino acids. V was shortened by 5 bases and J by 6 bases, with 11 bases between the two germline ends. Germline values: CDR1 MNHEY, CDR2 SVGEGT. The CDR3 protein is CASSTLGGNIQYF. In DNA, the CDR3 is TGTGCCAGCAGTACACTGGGTGGAAACATTCAGTACTTC.

This clonotype was recorded a few times. The chain joins TRBV29-1 to TRBJ2-7, with 9 bases identical to TRBD2. V gave up 1 base and J gave up 5 bases; unmatched junction bases: 6. CDR1 SQVTM and CDR2 ANQGSEA come from the germline V gene. The length of the CDR3 is 14 residues. The CDR3 is CSVEVAGGGDEQYF. DNA for the CDR3: TGCAGCGTTGAAGTGGCGGGAGGGGGTGACGAGCAGTACTTC.